This is a list of T cell receptor beta chains from one sample in a study of T cell changes during pregnancy in multiple sclerosis. The method was immunoSEQ multiplex PCR; TCRdb's version includes in-frame clones alone and lacks a portion of them. In the table there are about 75,000 clones, about 94% of which are singletons. This sample comprised CD4+ T cells from peripheral blood mononuclear cells, obtained after pregnancy. All receptors come from a female donor with multiple sclerosis, enrolled in a pregnancy study. Both conserved end residues are part of each CDR3. The order of the fields is clone size, D gene, J gene, V gene, CDR3 DNA, CDR3 protein. D genes are given only for firm matches. Rows may omit the clone size; those that give it use once, few, many or a size class.

. | TRBD2 | TRBJ2-7 | TRBV7-6 | TGTGCCAGCTCAGCGGGAGCCGCCTACGAGCAGTACTTC | CASSAGAAYEQYF
. | TRBD1 | TRBJ2-5 | TRBV27 | TGTGCCAGCAGGACACGACAGGGGAGTGAGACCCAGTACTTC | CASRTRQGSETQYF
. | . | TRBJ1-1 | TRBV9 | TGTGCCAGCAGCGTAGATTTACAGACCGAAGCTTTCTTT | CASSVDLQTEAFF
. | . | TRBJ2-5 | TRBV11-2 | TGTGCCAGCAGCGCAGGGGCGGGCAGGGGCCAAGAGACCCAGTACTTC | CASSAGAGRGQETQYF
. | TRBD1 | TRBJ1-1 | TRBV18 | TGTGCCAGCTCACCCTCCAGGGGACAGGGAGAAGCTTTCTTT | CASSPSRGQGEAFF
. | TRBD2 | TRBJ2-3 | TRBV11-1 | TGTGCCAGCAGCCCCCTTGCTAGCGGCATAAATACGCAGTATTTT | CASSPLASGINTQYF
. | TRBD2 | TRBJ2-4 | TRBV5-6 | TGTGCCAGCAGCTTGCGGACTAGCGGGAGTTTGGCCAAAAACATTCAGTACTTC | CASSLRTSGSLAKNIQYF
. | . | TRBJ2-7 | TRBV30 | TGTGCCTGGAGTGTACGGGGGGCAGAGGACGAGCAGTACTTC | CAWSVRGAEDEQYF
. | . | TRBJ1-5 | TRBV6-5 | TGTGCCAGCAGGATGACAGAGTATAGCAATCAGCCCCAGCATTTT | CASRMTEYSNQPQHF
. | . | TRBJ2-2 | TRBV19 | TGTGCCAGTAGTATGGTCAGATCCACCGGGGAGCTGTTTTTT | CASSMVRSTGELFF
. | TRBD2 | TRBJ2-3 | TRBV5-1 | TGCGCCAGCAGCTTCGGAGCGGGAGGGCTTCAGGTTGCAGATACGCAGTATTTT | CASSFGAGGLQVADTQYF
. | . | TRBJ2-5 | TRBV7-9 | TGTGCCAGCAGCCCCAGGGGCGGGCGACCCCAAGAGACCCAGTACTTC | CASSPRGGRPQETQYF
. | TRBD1 | TRBJ2-1 | TRBV11-2 | TGTGCCAGCAGCTTAACAGGGGGACTCGGCAATGAGCAGTTCTTC | CASSLTGGLGNEQFF
. | TRBD1 | TRBJ1-3 | TRBV5-8 | TGTGCCAGCAGCCCGGGACAGGTTAACTCTGGAAACACCATATATTTT | CASSPGQVNSGNTIYF
. | TRBD2 | TRBJ2-1 | TRBV27 | TGTGCCAGCAGTTTTGGAAAGGGGCTAGCGGGAGATAATGAGCAGTTCTTC | CASSFGKGLAGDNEQFF
. | . | TRBJ2-7 | TRBV28 | TGTGCCAGCAGCTCCCCCGGGAAACGGTACGAGCAGTACTTC | CASSSPGKRYEQYF
. | . | TRBJ1-1 | TRBV9 | TGTGCCAGCAGCGTAGGGGGCCGGGGGTCCACTGAAGCTTTCTTT | CASSVGGRGSTEAFF
. | . | TRBJ2-7 | TRBV15 | TGTGCCACCGGACAGGGAGGGTACGAGCAGTACTTC | CATGQGGYEQYF
once | TRBD2 | TRBJ2-1 | TRBV19 | TGTGCCAGTAGTATCACGCCGGCGGGAGGCTACAATGAGCAGTTCTTC | CASSITPAGGYNEQFF
many | . | TRBJ1-4 | TRBV19 | TGTGCCAGTAGTACCAAGACACAAACAAATGAAAAACTGTTTTTT | CASSTKTQTNEKLFF
. | TRBD2 | TRBJ2-5 | TRBV6-6 | TGTGCCAGCAGTTACCTTGTGGTAGCGGGAGTCGAGACCCAGTACTTC | CASSYLVVAGVETQYF
. | . | TRBJ2-1 | TRBV5-5 | TGTGCCAGCAGCTCGACTGTGAGCTCCTACAATGAGCAGTTCTTC | CASSSTVSSYNEQFF
. | TRBD1 | TRBJ1-2 | TRBV5-1 | TGCGCCAGCAGCTTGGGGGACAGGCCGGTGGGTGGCTACACCTTC | CASSLGDRPVGGYTF
. | TRBD2 | TRBJ2-1 | TRBV6-5 | TGTGCCAGCAGTTACTCGTCTAGCGGGGGGGGAGGGCAGTTCTTC | CASSYSSSGGGGQFF
. | . | TRBJ1-3 | TRBV15 | TGTGCCACCAGCAGAGAGGCCAGGCTCCTGGACACCATATATTTT | CATSREARLLDTIYF
. | . | TRBJ2-3 | TRBV13 | TGTGCCAGCAGCTTACGGACAGTACCTCCAGGTACGCAGTATTTT | CASSLRTVPPGTQYF
. | . | TRBJ1-5 | TRBV28 | TGTGCCAGCAGCTCACAGACAGATAGCAATCAGCCCCAGCATTTT | CASSSQTDSNQPQHF
. | TRBD2 | TRBJ2-7 | TRBV13 | TGTGCCAGCAGCTTGACTAGCGGGCCTAGCTCCTACGAGCAGTACTTC | CASSLTSGPSSYEQYF
once | . | TRBJ2-1 | TRBV18 | TGTGCCAGCTCACCACCGGTAGCGAGAGGGCAGTTCTTC | CASSPPVARGQFF
. | TRBD1 | TRBJ2-7 | TRBV2 | TGTGCCAGCAGTCGGGACAGGGGGGGCGAGCAGTACTTC | CASSRDRGGEQYF
. | TRBD2 | TRBJ2-1 | TRBV2 | TGTGCCAGCAGATTAAGAGCGGGAGTCTCAGATGAGCAGTTCTTC | CASRLRAGVSDEQFF
. | . | TRBJ1-3 | TRBV7-9 | TGTGCCAGCGGCACTGGAAACACCATATATTTT | CASGTGNTIYF
. | . | TRBJ1-2 | TRBV21-1 | TGTGCCAGCAGCAAAAGGGGGGACAGGGGAGATGGCTACACCTTC | CASSKRGDRGDGYTF
. | . | TRBJ1-5 | TRBV19 | TGTGCCAGCAAAACAAGGGGGGGATCCCTTAGCAATCAGCCCCAGCATTTT | CASKTRGGSLSNQPQHF
. | TRBD1 | TRBJ1-5 | TRBV28 | TGTGCCAGCAGTTTACTACAGGGGGCGCTTAGTCAGCCCCAGCATTTT | CASSLLQGALSQPQHF
. | . | TRBJ2-3 | TRBV4-3 | TGCGCCAGCAGCCGGACAGTAGGCACAGATACGCAGTATTTT | CASSRTVGTDTQYF
once | . | TRBJ1-1 | TRBV19 | TGTGCCAGTAGTACCTCAAGGACAGCGAACACTGAAGCTTTCTTT | CASSTSRTANTEAFF
. | . | TRBJ2-1 | TRBV6-5 | TGTGCCAGCAGTTACGTCCGGGGATCCTACAATGAGCAGTTCTTC | CASSYVRGSYNEQFF
. | . | TRBJ2-7 | TRBV7-2 | TGTGCCAGCAGCTTAGTCGCGCTAGAAACCTACGAGCAGTACTTC | CASSLVALETYEQYF
. | TRBD1 | TRBJ2-2 | TRBV5-4 | TGTGCCAGCAGACAACAGGGGAATAGCGCCGGGGAGCTGTTTTTT | CASRQQGNSAGELFF
. | TRBD1 | TRBJ1-2 | TRBV7-2 | TGTGCCAGCAGCTTACAGGGGGCGAGAGGTGGCTACACCTTC | CASSLQGARGGYTF
few | . | TRBJ1-1 | TRBV2 | TGTGCCAGCAGTGAAGAATACATGAACACTGAAGCTTTCTTT | CASSEEYMNTEAFF
. | TRBD2 | TRBJ2-1 | TRBV6-5 | TGTGCCAGCAGTTACAGACTAGCGGCCTACAATGAGCAGTTCTTC | CASSYRLAAYNEQFF
. | . | TRBJ2-5 | TRBV30 | TGTGCCTGGAATTTAACCCCAGGGATGGAGACCCAGTACTTC | CAWNLTPGMETQYF
. | . | TRBJ2-2 | TRBV5-1 | TGCGCCAGCAGCTTGGGCACAGCCGGGGAGCTGTTTTTT | CASSLGTAGELFF